A few counts support the clone carrying this TCR beta chain. The antigen is unknown. The length of the CDR3 is 12 residues. V lost 7 bases and J 9 bases, leaving 13 bases between the germline ends. Germline CDR1 is MNHEY and CDR2 is SMNVEV (reference sequence). TCRdb redid the calling of the reads with MiXCR, one entry per CDR3 protein. Of about 490,000 distinct CDR3 sequences in the sample, around 27% are singletons; the top ten hold roughly 13%. The sample belongs to a study of T cell repertoires in cytomegalovirus infection. Looking at the study overall: TCR beta signatures that were public indicated CMV infection and matching HLA type. Study-wide points: Cumulative frequency of public TCR beta families picked out carriers of CMV plus the relevant HLA. Ex vivo responses were dominated by HLA-C-restricted CMV-specific TCR beta clonotypes.

The sequencing sample was made of PBMCs. This chain links TRBV27 with TRBJ2-1; D is uncertain. The clonotype comes from a human donor in good health (CMV status not recorded). Some clones in this sample may be carry-over from other donors' samples. CDR3 residues: CASIAPAGEQFF. The CDR3 DNA is TGTGCCAGCATAGCCCCCGCCGGTGAGCAGTTCTTC.